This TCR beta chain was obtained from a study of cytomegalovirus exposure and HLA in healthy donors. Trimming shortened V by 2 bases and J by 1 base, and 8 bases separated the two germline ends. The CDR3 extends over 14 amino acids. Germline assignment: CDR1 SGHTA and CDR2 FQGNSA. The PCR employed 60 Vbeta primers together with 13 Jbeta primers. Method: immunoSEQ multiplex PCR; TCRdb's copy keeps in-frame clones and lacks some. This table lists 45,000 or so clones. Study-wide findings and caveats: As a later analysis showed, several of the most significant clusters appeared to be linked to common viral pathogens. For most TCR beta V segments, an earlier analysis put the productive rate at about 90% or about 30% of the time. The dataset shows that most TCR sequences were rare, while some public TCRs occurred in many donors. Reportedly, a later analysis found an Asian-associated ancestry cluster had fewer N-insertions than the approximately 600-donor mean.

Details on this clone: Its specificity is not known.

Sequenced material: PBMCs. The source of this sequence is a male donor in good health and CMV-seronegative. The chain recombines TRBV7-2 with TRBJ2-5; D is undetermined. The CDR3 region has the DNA TGTGCCAGCAGCTTACAGGCCACCCAAGAGACCCAGTACTTC. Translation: CASSLQATQETQYF.